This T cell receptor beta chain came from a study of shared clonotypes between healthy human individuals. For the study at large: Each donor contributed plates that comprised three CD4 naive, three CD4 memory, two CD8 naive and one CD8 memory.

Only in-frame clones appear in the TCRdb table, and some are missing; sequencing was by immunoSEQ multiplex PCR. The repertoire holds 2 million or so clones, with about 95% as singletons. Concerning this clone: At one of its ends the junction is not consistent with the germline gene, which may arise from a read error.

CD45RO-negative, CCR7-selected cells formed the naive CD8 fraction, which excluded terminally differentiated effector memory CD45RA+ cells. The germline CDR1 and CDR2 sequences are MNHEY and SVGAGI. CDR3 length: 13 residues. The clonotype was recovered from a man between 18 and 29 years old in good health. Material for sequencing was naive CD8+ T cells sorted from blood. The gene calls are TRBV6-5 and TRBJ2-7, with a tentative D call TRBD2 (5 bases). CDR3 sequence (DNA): TGTGCCGGCAGCCCCGCCGGGGTTGGCGAGCAGTACTTC. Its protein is CAGSPAGVGEQYF.